The 19 T cell receptor beta chains below were found in one sample sequenced in a study of T cells after yellow fever vaccination. TCRdb analysed the 5' RACE reads with MiXCR anew, one entry per CDR3 protein. The sample records more than 250,000 distinct CDR3 sequences, around 7% being singletons. The sample was PBMCs, taken 35 to 50 days after the first yellow fever vaccination. The origin of the receptors is a man between 18 and 29 years old who received the YFV17D yellow fever vaccine.

The rearrangement uses TRBV20-1 and TRBJ1-2; tentative D call: TRBD1 (6 bases). This CDR3 comprises 16 residues. The ends were cut back, 0 bases at V and 4 bases at J, with 18 bases in the middle. Germline CDR1 reads DFQATT; CDR2 reads SNEGSKA (reference sequence). The CDR3 loop reads CSARDSKQGPGYGYTF. The CDR3 DNA sequence: TGCAGTGCTAGAGATTCTAAGCAGGGGCCGGGCTATGGCTACACCTTC.

In this sample, this clonotype turned up a few times. The genes are TRBV6-2 or TRBV6-3 and TRBJ1-2; D unclear. V dropped 4 bases and J dropped 5 bases, with 5 bases sitting between them. The CDR3 has 11 residues. The germline V gene encodes CDR1 MNHEY and CDR2 SVGEGT. CDR3 sequence (DNA): TGTGCCAGCAGTTTTGAATATGGCTACACCTTC. Translated, it gives CASSFEYGYTF.

There are a few counts of this clonotype. V gene TRBV5-1 combines with J gene TRBJ2-3; tentative D call: TRBD2 (5 bases). The CDR3 covers 13 residues. Deletions cut 4 bases from V and 6 bases from J, with 12 bases between. CDR1 is SGHRS and CDR2 is YFSETQ in the germline V gene. Here the CDR3 reads CASSTSVRDTQYF. The CDR3 DNA sequence: TGCGCCAGCAGCACTAGTGTTCGCGATACGCAGTATTTT.

This clonotype was detected only a few times. The J gene is TRBJ2-7, the V gene TRBV4-1; TRBD1 matches at 8 bases. The CDR3 has 14 residues. The J segment lost 5 bases and the V segment lost 2 bases, leaving 5 bases of the junction unmatched. CDR1 and CDR2 from the germline V gene are MGHRA and YSYEKL. The CDR3: CASSQMGQVNEQYF. Written as DNA, the CDR3 is TGCGCCAGCAGCCAAATGGGACAGGTTAACGAGCAGTACTTC.

This clonotype was seen ten or more times. This chain connects TRBV20-1 to TRBJ2-1; TRBD2 aligns across 8 bases. The ends lost 0 bases at V and 2 bases at J; junction bases unmatched: 3. This CDR3 has 15 amino acids. CDR1 is DFQATT and CDR2 is SNEGSKA in the germline V gene (reference sequence). In DNA form, the CDR3 reads TGCAGTGCTAGAGATGAGCGGGAGACCTACAATGAGCAGTTCTTC. Translation gives CSARDERETYNEQFF.

This clonotype was counted only a few times. The chain combines TRBV25-1 with TRBJ2-2; TRBD2 aligns across 10 bases. V shed 3 bases, J shed 6 bases, and the junction held 4 bases outside the gene matches. The CDR3 spans 15 residues. Germline lookup yields CDR1 MGHDK and CDR2 SYGVNS. The CDR3 DNA reads as TGTGCCAGCAGTGAGGGTAGCGGGGGGTCCGGGGAGCTGTTTTTT. It yields the protein CASSEGSGGSGELFF.

This clonotype was observed a handful of times. The rearrangement links TRBV29-1 to TRBJ2-7, with TRBD1 as a possible D gene (6 bases). CDR1 is SQVTM and CDR2 is ANQGSEA in the germline V gene. CDR3 length equals 15 residues. Between the trimmed V and J ends, which lost 4 bases and 3 bases, there was a span of 19 bases. CDR3 protein: CSVVWGRDKGYEQYF. The CDR3, as DNA: TGCAGCGTTGTTTGGGGCAGGGACAAGGGCTACGAGCAGTACTTC.

This clonotype was counted many times. Here the CDR3 reads CASSYGTGGDYEQYV. The CDR3 coding sequence is TGCGCCAGCAGCTATGGGACAGGAGGGGACTACGAGCAGTACGTC. The J gene is TRBJ2-7, the V gene TRBV5-1; 8 bases map to TRBD1. There are 15 residues in the CDR3. Germline V gives CDR1 SGHRS, CDR2 YFSETQ. Trimming removed 3 bases from V and 3 bases from J; junction bases left unmatched: 8.

This clonotype turned up a few times. V gene TRBV5-1 combines with J gene TRBJ2-6; no clear D. Between the trimmed V and J ends, which lost 5 bases and 0 bases, there was a span of 9 bases. CDR3 size: 15 residues. Germline assignment: CDR1 SGHRS and CDR2 YFSETQ. The CDR3 loop is CASRTGVSGANVLTF. CDR3 DNA: TGCGCCAGCAGAACGGGTGTCTCTGGGGCCAACGTCCTGACTTTC.

This sequence joins TRBV15 and TRBJ2-7; TRBD1 might be the D (6 bases). Germline V gene data show CDR1 as LNHNV and CDR2 as YYDKDF (reference sequence). V shed 6 bases and J shed 3 bases, with 12 bases lying between them. The CDR3 totals 13 residues. The CDR3 sequence: CATSSTGIYEQYF. For the CDR3, the DNA is TGTGCCACCAGTTCGACAGGTATCTACGAGCAGTACTTC. The variable domain in full, completed from reference TRBV15 and TRBJ2-7, reads DAMVIQNPRYQVTQFGKPVTLSCSQTLNHNVMYWYQQKSSQAPKLLFHYYDKDFNNEADTPDNFQSRRPNTSFCFLDIRSPGLGDTAMYLCATSSTGIYEQYFGPGTRLTVT.

The V call is TRBV18, the J call TRBJ2-7, with unresolved D. This CDR3 spans 16 amino acids. Germline lookup yields CDR1 KGHSH and CDR2 LQKENI. The V and J ends lost 0 bases and 0 bases respectively, with 12 bases between them. The CDR3: CASSPPVTYSSYEQYF. CDR3 nucleotides: TGTGCCAGCTCACCACCAGTTACTTATAGCTCCTACGAGCAGTACTTC. Supplemented by reference TRBV18 and TRBJ2-7, the full variable domain reads NAGVMQNPRHLVRRRGQEARLRCSPMKGHSHVYWYRQLPEEGLKFMVYLQKENIIDESGMPKERFSAEFPKEGPSILRIQQVVRGDSAAYFCASSPPVTYSSYEQYFGPGTRLTVT.

This chain connects TRBV11-2 to TRBJ2-1; D might be TRBD2 (7 bases). Trimming stripped 5 bases from V and 7 bases from J, with 18 bases between. This CDR3 comprises 15 residues. The V gene's germline CDR1 is SGHAT and CDR2 FQNNGV. The CDR3, as DNA: TGTGCCAGCAGCCGATGGGGGGGGGCAGTAAATGAGCAGTTCTTC. The encoded protein is CASSRWGGAVNEQFF.

V usage is TRBV6-4 and J usage is TRBJ2-3; D may match TRBD1 or TRBD2 (6 bases each). V was cut by 6 bases and J by 2 bases, with 18 bases left in between. The CDR3 length is 16 residues. The germline V gene has CDR1 MRHNA and CDR2 SNTAGT. DNA for the CDR3: TGTGCCAGCAGGGAAGAGGGGGACTGGGACACAGATACGCAGTATTTT. Its protein product is CASREEGDWDTDTQYF.

The chain uses TRBV29-1 and TRBJ2-3, with D hard to call. Trimming pared 5 bases from V and 0 bases from J, leaving 9 bases between. Looked up from germline, CDR1 is SQVTM and CDR2 is ANQGSEA. The CDR3 consists of 13 residues. CDR3 DNA: TGCAGCGTTCTCGCGCCTAGCACAGATACGCAGTATTTT. Encoded protein: CSVLAPSTDTQYF.

In its sample, this clonotype was seen a few times. The J gene is TRBJ2-3, the V gene TRBV7-9; D perhaps matches TRBD1 (6 bases). V lost 3 bases and J lost 2, with 12 bases in between. Germline values: CDR1 SEHNR, CDR2 FQNEAQ (reference sequence). The CDR3 sequence is 15 residues long. The CDR3 DNA sequence: TGTGCCAGCAGCTTTAAAACAGGGTCCACAGATACGCAGTATTTT. Its protein is CASSFKTGSTDTQYF.

This clonotype was picked up a small number of times. The CDR3 here is CASSERGTSIGQYV. DNA for the CDR3: TGTGCCAGCAGTGAACGGGGGACATCCATCGGGCAGTACGTC. The chain recombines TRBV6-1 with TRBJ2-7; D may be TRBD1 or TRBD2 (6 bases each). Germline V gene lookup returns CDR1 MNHNS and CDR2 SASEGT. The CDR3 sequence is 14 residues long. Trimming shortened V by 2 bases and J by 9 bases, and 17 bases separated the two germline ends.

The gene calls are TRBV6-1 and TRBJ1-2; D unclear. The CDR3 contains 13 residues. Per germline, CDR1 MNHNS and CDR2 SASEGT. V was cut by 6 bases and J by 1 base, with 9 bases left in between. CDR3 amino acids: CASRTPLNYGYTF. Written as DNA, the CDR3 is TGTGCCAGCAGAACCCCCCTTAACTATGGCTACACCTTC.

The table lists this clonotype with a few counts. The chain recombines TRBV20-1 with TRBJ1-4; D unclear. This CDR3 comprises 14 residues. Germline V CDR1 and CDR2: DFQATT, SNEGSKA (reference sequence). V was trimmed by 6 bases and J by 3 bases, leaving 14 bases between them. In DNA form, the CDR3 reads TGCAGTGCCAACGTTCTGGACCCTAATGAAAAACTGTTTTTT. This translates into CSANVLDPNEKLFF.

This clonotype was counted ten times or more. V usage is TRBV5-6 and J usage is TRBJ2-7, with D perhaps matching TRBD2 (6 bases). Germline CDR1 reads SGHDT; CDR2 reads YYEEEE. V was trimmed by 5 bases and J by 4 bases, leaving 13 bases between them. The CDR3 sequence is 13 residues long. Here the CDR3 reads CASRIGGLYEQYF. Written as DNA, the CDR3 is TGTGCCAGCAGGATCGGGGGTTTGTACGAGCAGTACTTC.